The T cell receptor (beta chain) described here comes from a study of cytomegalovirus exposure and HLA in healthy donors. General observations from the study: Altogether, around 160 TCR beta chains were recorded as cytomegalovirus-associated. Approximately 17,000 TCR beta sequences were associated with HLA alleles at 0.05 false discovery rate in a later analysis. There were several of the most significant clusters that appeared linked to common viral pathogens in a later analysis.

V shed 5 bases, J shed 7 bases, and the junction held 9 bases outside the gene matches. The germline gives CDR1 MDHEN, CDR2 SYDVKM. The CDR3 length is 14 residues. This clone appeared a few times. Antigen: not known. PCR involved 60 Vbeta and 13 Jbeta primers. Data came from immunoSEQ multiplex PCR; TCRdb stores just in-frame clones and leaves some out. The sample lists about 160,000 clones, about four fifths occurring once. The clonotype was recovered from a male donor in good health and CMV-seropositive. Sequenced material: PBMCs. The V call is TRBV28, the J call TRBJ1-2; 8 nucleotides agree with TRBD1. This CDR3 is CASSQAGGRPGYTF. The DNA for the CDR3 is TGTGCCAGCAGTCAAGCAGGGGGCCGTCCTGGCTACACCTTC.